This TCR beta chain emerged from a study of PD-L1 blockade in urothelial cancer. Study background: Study patients had been treated with 0 to 3 previous chemotherapy regimens. The authors examined blood 3 weeks (second dose) and 6 weeks after treatment start. Blood samples had a median of approximately 150,000 T cells, tens of thousands of unique TCRs, and clonality 0.08 to 0.09.

TCRdb keeps only in-frame clones here, not all; method: immunoSEQ multiplex PCR. The table lists approximately 50,000 clones, approximately 90% of them singletons. Regarding time point: peripheral blood 6 weeks after treatment start. After removal of 4 bases from V and 0 bases from J, the junction contained 5 bases not matched to a gene. This CDR3 region has 16 residues. The germline CDR1 and CDR2 sequences are SGHRS and YFSETQ. The rearrangement uses TRBV5-1 and TRBJ2-3; 10 nucleotides agree with TRBD1. Sequences were derived from PBMCs, sampled around atezolizumab (anti-PD-L1) treatment. The receptor comes from a man aged 55 to 70 with urothelial cancer. The CDR3 protein is CASSDGTGASTDTQYF. Here the CDR3 DNA reads TGCGCCAGCAGCGACGGGACAGGGGCCAGCACAGATACGCAGTATTTT.